Below are 26 T cell receptor beta chains sequenced from a single sample in a study of T cell responses to AZD1222 COVID-19 vaccine. Method: immunoSEQ multiplex PCR; TCRdb's copy keeps in-frame clones and lacks some. The sample carries some 84,000 clones, 87% recorded once. The input for sequencing was peripheral blood, taken 28 days after the second AZD1222 dose. The receptors stem from an adult who received the AZD1222 COVID-19 vaccine.

The CDR3 sequence: CASSSGDLHTIYF. Written as DNA, the CDR3 is TGTGCCAGTAGTAGTGGGGATTTACACACCATATATTTT. J is TRBJ1-3 and V is TRBV19; D is unclear. The CDR3 length is 13 residues. The germline V and J ends were trimmed by 4 bases and 8 bases, with 12 bases remaining between them. CDR1 and CDR2 (germline): LNHDA, SQIVND (reference sequence).

CDR3 sequence reads: CASSLSQLRSYEQYF. In nucleotides, the CDR3 is TGTGCCAGCAGCTTGAGCCAACTGCGCTCCTACGAGCAGTACTTC. The gene calls are TRBV5-4 and TRBJ2-7, with unresolved D. The CDR3 contains 15 residues. Germline values: CDR1 SGHNT, CDR2 YYREEE (reference sequence). V lost 1 base to trimming and J lost 0 bases, with 11 bases between them. Combining the CDR3 with reference TRBV5-4 and TRBJ2-7 gives the whole variable domain ETGVTQSPTHLIKTRGQQVTLRCSSQSGHNTVSWYQQALGQGPQFIFQYYREEENGRGNFPPRFSGLQFPNYSSELNVNALELDDSALYLCASSLSQLRSYEQYFGPGTRLTVT.

The chain carries TRBV7-6 and TRBJ2-4; 9 nucleotides agree with TRBD2. This CDR3 comprises 15 residues. V gave up 5 bases and J gave up 8 bases; unmatched junction bases: 10. Germline V gene data show CDR1 as SGHVS and CDR2 as FNYEAQ. CDR3 in amino acids: CASSPAGGNGDIQYF. In nucleotides, the CDR3 is TGTGCCAGCAGCCCCGCGGGGGGGAATGGGGACATTCAGTACTTC.

V and J are TRBV20-1 and TRBJ1-2; D remains unclear. V was shortened by 3 bases and J by 5 bases, with 13 bases between the two germline ends. This CDR3 is 13 amino acids long. Germline V CDR1 and CDR2: DFQATT, SNEGSKA (reference sequence). CDR3 bases: TGCAGTGCTAGTGAGCAGCCGTTATATGGCTACACCTTC. The encoded protein is CSASEQPLYGYTF.

A note on this clone: Mismatch with germline at one junction end may stem from a read error. The J gene is TRBJ2-5, the V gene TRBV4-3; D is perhaps TRBD2 (6 bases). Germline V gene data show CDR1 as LGHNA and CDR2 as YSLEER. There are 12 residues in the CDR3. The CDR3, as DNA: TGCGCCAGCAGTCAAGCGGGAGAGACCCAGTACTTC. Translated: CASSQAGETQYF.

The chain is built from TRBV19 and TRBJ1-2; D is unresolved. The CDR3 totals 13 residues. Between the trimmed V and J ends, which lost 5 bases and 4 bases, there was a span of 11 bases. Germline lookup yields CDR1 LNHDA and CDR2 SQIVND (reference sequence). Here the CDR3 DNA reads TGTGCCAGTAGTCTGGGCAGATCCTATGGCTACACCTTC. Translation gives CASSLGRSYGYTF.

This rearrangement joins TRBV7-3 to TRBJ1-1; TRBD1 matches at 7 bases. Germline V gene lookup returns CDR1 SGHTA and CDR2 FQGTGA. The V and J ends lost 5 bases and 11 bases, in that order; junction bases with no gene match: 8. The CDR3 has 12 amino acids. CDR3 nucleotide sequence: TGTGCCAGCAGCCCCGGCCAGGGGGTGGCTTTCTTT. Its translation is CASSPGQGVAFF.

The chain recombines TRBV20-1 with TRBJ1-1; weak D call: TRBD1 (5 bases). Per the germline V gene, CDR1 is DFQATT and CDR2 is SNEGSKA (reference sequence). This CDR3 comprises 9 residues. Trimming shortened V by 8 bases and J by 7 bases, and 8 bases separated the two germline ends. For the CDR3, the DNA is TGCAGTCCAGGGTTTGAAGCTTTCTTT. Residues: CSPGFEAFF.

The CDR3 here is CASSASWRGDPDTQYF. The CDR3 DNA sequence: TGTGCCAGCAGCGCTAGCTGGCGGGGGGACCCAGATACGCAGTATTTT. This rearrangement joins TRBV7-9 to TRBJ2-3; 8 bases agree with TRBD2. V shed 5 bases and J 4 bases; nucleotides not matched to a gene: 11. This CDR3 spans 16 amino acids. The germline V gene has CDR1 SEHNR and CDR2 FQNEAQ (reference sequence).

This chain links TRBV3-1 (or the pseudogene TRBV3-2) with TRBJ1-1; D unclear. The CDR3 is 16 amino acids. The germline V gene has CDR1 LGHDT and CDR2 YNNKEL (reference sequence). The germline V and J ends were trimmed by 0 bases and 5 bases, with 16 bases remaining between them. This CDR3 reads CASSQDARYTRTEAFF. In DNA, the CDR3 is TGTGCCAGCAGCCAAGATGCCCGCTATACAAGGACTGAAGCTTTCTTT.

The chain carries TRBV5-5 and TRBJ1-5, with TRBD1 as a possible D gene (6 bases). Trimming removed 7 bases from V and 2 bases from J, with 13 bases in between. From germline, CDR1 is SGHKS and CDR2 YYEKEE (reference sequence). This CDR3 is 14 amino acids long. The CDR3 here is CASETGTGNQPQHF. The CDR3 nucleotides are TGTGCCAGCGAGACAGGAACGGGCAATCAGCCCCAGCATTTT. The complete variable domain, with remaining parts taken from reference TRBV5-5 and TRBJ1-5, reads DAGVTQSPTHLIKTRGQQVTLRCSPISGHKSVSWYQQVLGQGPQFIFQYYEKEERGRGNFPDRFSARQFPNYSSELNVNALLLGDSALYLCASETGTGNQPQHFGDGTRLSIL.

The rearrangement uses TRBV9 and TRBJ1-2; 9 nucleotides line up with TRBD1. The CDR3 spans 14 residues. Per the germline V gene, CDR1 is SGDLS and CDR2 is YYNGEE. Unmatched junction bases numbered 7, after V lost 3 bases and J lost 7 bases. CDR3 loop: CASSGQGVLAGYTF. CDR3 bases: TGTGCCAGCAGCGGACAGGGGGTTCTTGCTGGCTACACCTTC.

CDR3 bases: TGTGCCAGCAGTGAATGGTGGGGGACTGGGGCCAACGTCCTGACTTTC. It encodes CASSEWWGTGANVLTF. This rearrangement joins TRBV2 to TRBJ2-6, with D possibly called TRBD1 or TRBD2 (5 bases each). The germline V gene has CDR1 SNHLY and CDR2 FYNNEI. The V gene lost 2 bases and the J gene lost 2 bases, with 10 bases spanning the gap. This CDR3 region has 16 residues. Full variable domain (rest looked up from reference TRBV2 and TRBJ2-6): EPEVTQTPSHQVTQMGQEVILRCVPISNHLYFYWYRQILGQKVEFLVSFYNNEISEKSEIFDDQFSVERPDGSNFTLKIRSTKLEDSAMYFCASSEWWGTGANVLTFGAGSRLTVL.

The chain uses TRBV24-1 and TRBJ1-2, with D tentatively TRBD1 (5 bases). CDR1 KGHDR and CDR2 SFDVKD come from the germline V gene. Trimming took off 2 bases at V and 4 bases at J, with 13 bases between the two ends. This CDR3 comprises 15 residues. Here the CDR3 DNA reads TGTGCCACCAGTGATTGTACACCGGGGGGCTATGGCTACACCTTC. It encodes CATSDCTPGGYGYTF.

This clone was detected only a few times. The V call is TRBV7-2, the J call TRBJ2-5, with D perhaps TRBD2 (5 bases). The CDR3 runs 15 residues. The V and J ends lost 1 base and 8 bases respectively, with 17 bases between them. In germline, CDR1 is SGHTA, CDR2 FQGNSA. The CDR3 sequence is CASSLVRLTKSTQYF. For the CDR3, the DNA is TGTGCCAGCAGCTTAGTGCGACTAACCAAGAGTACCCAGTACTTC.

The chain uses TRBV19 and TRBJ1-3; possibly TRBD1 for D (5 bases). This CDR3 comprises 15 residues. The germline V gene has CDR1 LNHDA and CDR2 SQIVND (reference sequence). Trimming left V 6 bases short and J 0 bases short, with 12 bases between. DNA of the CDR3: TGTGCCAGTAGCCCGGGACCGGGCTCTGGAAACACCATATATTTT. Translating gives CASSPGPGSGNTIYF.

The chain carries TRBV12-3 or TRBV12-4 and TRBJ1-2, with D possibly being TRBD1 (5 bases). Trimming removed 3 bases from V and 10 bases from J, with 12 bases in between. The CDR3 covers 12 residues. The chain's CDR3 is CASSFWGASYTF. CDR3 DNA sequence: TGTGCCAGCAGTTTTTGGGGCGCATCCTACACCTTC.

This rearrangement joins TRBV10-3 to TRBJ1-5; tentative D call: TRBD1 (5 bases). The CDR3 is 15 residues long. V was shortened by 0 bases and J by 0 bases, with 6 bases between the two germline ends. Germline CDR1 and CDR2: ENHRY and SYGVKD. The CDR3 sequence: CAISESGGSNQPQHF. CDR3 nucleotide sequence: TGTGCCATCAGTGAGTCGGGGGGTAGCAATCAGCCCCAGCATTTT.

V usage is TRBV3-1 (or the pseudogene TRBV3-2) and J usage is TRBJ2-1, with 9 nucleotides matching TRBD2. Germline CDR1 and CDR2: LGHDT and YNNKEL (reference sequence). After removal of 1 base from V and 5 bases from J, the junction contained 9 bases not matched to a gene. The CDR3 has 17 residues. The CDR3 reads CASSQVSAGGTNNEQFF. CDR3 bases: TGTGCCAGCAGCCAAGTTTCGGCGGGGGGGACAAACAATGAGCAGTTCTTC.

This CDR3 is CASSQVANYGYTF. CDR3 nucleotides: TGCGCCAGCAGCCAAGTGGCTAACTATGGCTACACCTTC. The chain combines TRBV4-3 with TRBJ1-2; D is unresolved. The CDR3 spans 13 residues. Germline CDR1 LGHNA, CDR2 YSLEER. Trimming took 1 base from V and 0 from J, leaving 3 bases between them.

CDR3 residues: CATSDYGTSGEEETQYF. CDR3 nucleotides: TGTGCCACCAGTGATTACGGGACTAGCGGGGAGGAAGAGACCCAGTACTTC. The rearrangement joins TRBV24-1 to TRBJ2-5; 13 nucleotides match TRBD2. Germline V gives CDR1 KGHDR, CDR2 SFDVKD. There are 17 residues in the CDR3. J was trimmed by 3 bases and V by 2 bases; bases with no gene match: 5.

The chain combines TRBV6-5 with TRBJ2-2, with D unclear. CDR1 is MNHEY and CDR2 is SVGAGI in the germline V gene. V was pared by 5 bases and J by 6 bases, with 7 bases between. This CDR3 contains 12 residues. The DNA for the CDR3 is TGTGCCAGCAGTCCCGATTCCGGGGAGCTGTTTTTT. Translated: CASSPDSGELFF.

V and J are TRBV29-1 and TRBJ2-3, with D possibly matching TRBD1 (6 bases). Germline assignment: CDR1 SQVTM and CDR2 ANQGSEA. There are 12 residues in the CDR3. Trimming took off 6 bases at V and 1 base at J, with 8 bases between the two ends. The CDR3 sequence: CSVEGGTDTQYF. The CDR3 DNA sequence: TGCAGCGTAGAGGGGGGCACAGATACGCAGTATTTT.

The chain employs TRBV7-8 and TRBJ1-2; maybe TRBD1 (5 bases). The V gene lost 3 bases and the J gene lost 4 bases, with 9 bases spanning the gap. Germline CDR1 and CDR2: SGHVS and FQNEAQ. The CDR3 spans 13 residues. The CDR3 reads CASSLGPRYGYTF. The CDR3 DNA follows: TGTGCCAGCAGCTTGGGACCGCGCTATGGCTACACCTTC. Supplemented by reference TRBV7-8 and TRBJ1-2, the full variable domain reads GAGVSQSPRYKVAKRGQDVALRCDPISGHVSLFWYQQALGQGPEFLTYFQNEAQLDKSGLPSDRFFAERPEGSVSTLKIQRTQQEDSAVYLCASSLGPRYGYTFGSGTRLTVV.

This clone was picked up one time. The V call is TRBV4-1, the J call TRBJ2-2, with D perhaps assigned TRBD1 or TRBD2 (5 bases each). Trimming left V 1 base short and J 9 bases short, with 12 bases between. This CDR3 has 14 residues. The V gene's germline CDR1 is MGHRA and CDR2 YSYEKL. The CDR3 sequence: CASSQVVGTRELFF. The CDR3 DNA reads TGCGCCAGCAGCCAAGTCGTGGGGACCAGGGAGCTGTTTTTT.

The chain carries TRBV19 and TRBJ1-1; possible D gene TRBD1, 5 bases. Germline CDR1 is LNHDA and CDR2 is SQIVND (reference sequence). With 0 bases removed from V and 2 bases from J, the gap between germline ends came to 10 bases. The CDR3 is made up of 15 amino acids. CDR3 amino acids: CASSIDEGANTEAFF. In nucleotides, the CDR3 is TGTGCCAGTAGTATAGATGAAGGGGCAAACACTGAAGCTTTCTTT.